This TCR beta chain appears in the sequencing data of a study of cytotoxic CD8 clonotypes in ibrutinib-treated CLL. Study-wide findings and caveats: Clonality was higher at ibrutinib response and returned toward baseline at progression. Stable or contracted on treatment, public clonotypes were also uncommon. While tracking circulating CD8+ T-cell counts, baseline clonality exceeded that of age-matched healthy donors.

The assay was immunoSEQ multiplex PCR, and TCRdb's table has in-frame clones only and misses some. The table includes 150,000 to 250,000 clones, 55% to 85% detected once. CDR1 is SGHTA, CDR2 FQGNSA, per germline. CDR3 length equals 14 residues. The V and J ends lost 5 bases and 5 bases respectively, with 15 bases between them. To note about this clone: Its matching antigen is unknown.

The source is a human donor with chronic lymphocytic leukemia. The sequencing here drew on PBMCs, taken after 24 months of ibrutinib treatment. The chain employs TRBV7-2 and TRBJ1-2; D gene unclear. The CDR3 DNA reads TGTGCCAGCAGCGACCTCTGGACGGATTATGGCTACACCTTC. Translating it yields CASSDLWTDYGYTF.